This record covers a single T cell receptor beta chain. Its target is not known. CDR1 and CDR2 (germline): LGHNA, YNFKEQ. The CDR3 sequence is 14 residues long. V lost 4 bases to trimming and J lost 3 bases, with 13 bases between them. The data are from a study of cytomegalovirus exposure and HLA in healthy donors. Points from the study as a whole: A later analysis showed that HLA-associated TCR beta chains had undergone more clonal expansion than equally common others. A few of the chains that were CMV-associated were confirmed in vitro to be specific for CMV antigens.

Primers for the PCR totalled 60 Vbeta and 13 Jbeta. Produced via immunoSEQ multiplex PCR; TCRdb's table is partial and in-frame only. The table records 100,000 to 150,000 clones, less than 85% of them present only once. The sequencing input was PBMCs. This clonotype originated in a man between 18 and 29 years old in good health and CMV-seropositive. V is TRBV4-2 and J is TRBJ2-7; D is ambiguous. CDR3 nucleotides: TGTGCCAGCAGCCCTTTTGAGCAAATCTACGAGCAGTACTTC. This sequence encodes CASSPFEQIYEQYF.